Each of the 30 T cell receptor beta chains below was sequenced from the same sample in a study of tumor-infiltrating lymphocytes in primary liver carcinoma (dated by TCRdb to 2015 to 2018). Blood RNA was extracted from unsorted whole blood using TRIzol reagent, and germline DNA was obtained with the DNeasy Blood & Tissue kit. The instrument given in TCRdb is Illumina HiSeq 2500. Using a constant-region primer and ProtoScript II reverse transcriptase, TCRbeta-specific cDNA was reverse-transcribed from about 0.45 ug total RNA. Three nested multiplex PCR rounds, following a slightly modified ARM-PCR procedure, were used to build the TCRbeta libraries. Each of the first two PCR rounds ran for 10 cycles and used multiplex TRBV1-TRBV30 forward primers together with a Cbeta reverse primer. TCRdb redid the processing of the public reads, applying fastp at Q25 and MiXCR, and retained in-frame beta chains. Each record represents a unique CDR3 protein, reported with the most common genes and DNA among its rows. For this sample there are fewer than 250,000 distinct CDR3 sequences; almost 65% appear just once. The biggest ten clones account for approximately 6.6% of the sample.

Sequenced input: peripheral blood. The receptors come from a woman aged 55-70 years with primary liver carcinoma and hepatitis B virus infection.

A note on this clonotype: The final CDR3 position lacks the conserved phenylalanine or tryptophan, pointing to a likely read error. Because the CDR3's place on the DNA is in doubt, the DNA is left out and the CDR3 is given as listed by TCRdb. This chain links TRBV7-9 with TRBJ2-3; the tabulated D call, TRBD1, remains unverified against the DNA. The V gene's germline CDR1 is SEHNR and CDR2 FQNEAQ (reference sequence). The CDR3 comprises 16 residues, both ends counted. The CDR3: CASSFSDRGPTDTQYS.

This clonotype was recorded many times. The rearrangement links TRBV11-3 to TRBJ2-1, with 7 bases matching TRBD1. This CDR3 contains 13 residues. Germline CDR1 and CDR2: SGHNT and YENEEA. V lost 5 bases and J lost 5; bases outside the gene matches: 3. CDR3 protein: CASSRDRNNEQFF. The CDR3 DNA reads as TGTGCCAGCAGCCGGGACAGAAACAATGAGCAGTTCTTC.

Remarks on this clonotype: One junction end does not reproduce the germline sequence, and a read error may be involved. The chain joins TRBV5-6 to TRBJ2-1; 11 positions agree with TRBD2. Germline values: CDR1 SGHDT, CDR2 YYEEEE. The CDR3 totals 14 residues. DNA for the CDR3: TGTGCCAGCAGCACCGGGACTAGCGGAGGTGAGCACTTCTTC. Amino acids: CASSTGTSGGEHFF.

This clonotype was seen repeatedly, ten times or more. The chain combines TRBV6-5 with TRBJ2-7; D is possibly TRBD1 (6 bases). V lost 0 bases and J lost 1, with 13 bases in between. The germline CDR1 and CDR2 sequences are MNHEY and SVGAGI. This CDR3 spans 16 amino acids. This chain's CDR3 is CASSYSPDSQSYEQYF. CDR3 nucleotides: TGTGCCAGCAGTTACTCTCCGGACAGCCAATCCTACGAGCAGTACTTC.

V gene TRBV18 combines with J gene TRBJ1-1; the D gene is possibly TRBD1 (6 bases). The CDR3 is made up of 13 amino acids. V lost 4 bases and J 6 bases, leaving 12 bases between the germline ends. CDR1 and CDR2 from the germline V gene are KGHSH and LQKENI. The CDR3 DNA follows: TGTGCCAGCTCACTGGACAGTACATCTGAAGCTTTCTTT. This translates into CASSLDSTSEAFF.

This clonotype has a count of ten or more. The V gene is TRBV29-1, the J gene TRBJ2-4, with D perhaps TRBD1 or TRBD2 (6 bases each). Trimming removed 5 bases at V and 7 bases at J, with 21 bases between. The CDR3 spans 15 residues. CDR1 is SQVTM and CDR2 is ANQGSEA in the germline V gene. Here the CDR3 DNA reads TGCAGCGTTCGAGGGACCGAGGGGGGTCGTAACATTCAGTACTTC. Amino acids: CSVRGTEGGRNIQYF.

With respect to this clonotype: At one end the junction does not follow the germline gene, possibly because of a read error. V gene TRBV11-1 combines with J gene TRBJ2-5; D tentatively reads TRBD1 or TRBD2 (5 bases each). The CDR3 has 13 residues. Germline V lookup: CDR1 SGHAT, CDR2 FQDESV (reference sequence). The CDR3 loop is CARRSRDHCTQYF. The CDR3 DNA follows: TGTGCCCGCAGAAGCCGGGACCACTGCACCCAGTACTTC. Full variable domain (outside the CDR3, taken from reference TRBV11-1 and TRBJ2-5): EAEVAQSPRYKITEKSQAVAFWCDPISGHATLYWYRQILGQGPELLVQFQDESVVDDSQLPKDRFSAERLKGVDSTLKIQPAELGDSAMYLCARRSRDHCTQYFGPGTRLLVL.

This clonotype was seen once. Lacking the conserved final phenylalanine or tryptophan, this CDR3 likely reflects a read error. The chain links TRBV5-6 to TRBJ1-5; 7 nucleotides line up with TRBD1. J gave up 6 bases and V 4 bases, and 4 bases lay outside the gene matches. CDR3 size: 13 residues. CDR1 SGHDT and CDR2 YYEEEE come from the germline V gene. The CDR3 loop is CASSRQGGQPQHS. CDR3 in DNA: TGTGCCAGCAGCCGACAGGGAGGTCAGCCCCAGCATTCT.

This clonotype was observed at least ten times. The chain couples TRBV5-6 to TRBJ2-7; 8 nucleotides line up with TRBD1. This CDR3 is built from 16 residues. The V gene end was trimmed by 1 base and the J gene end by 2 bases; junction bases not matched to a gene: 8. Germline V gives CDR1 SGHDT, CDR2 YYEEEE. The DNA of the CDR3 is TGTGCCAGCAGCTTGTCCGGACAGGGCATTCCCTACGAGCAGTACTTC. This encodes CASSLSGQGIPYEQYF.

About this clonotype itself: Mismatch with germline at one junction end may stem from a read error. The chain uses TRBV12-5 and TRBJ2-1, with 7 bases lining up with TRBD1. The germline V gene encodes CDR1 LGHNT and CDR2 FRNRAP. The CDR3 has 12 residues. CDR3 DNA sequence: TGTGCTAATCGGACAGGTTACAATGAGGAGTTCTTC. This translates into CANRTGYNEEFF.

About this clonotype itself: Its ends do not fully match the called genes, so a read error is possible. This chain uses TRBV5-1 with TRBJ2-5; TRBD2 matches at 7 bases. Germline-derived CDR1 and CDR2 are SGHRS and YFSETQ. This CDR3 has 14 amino acids. The CDR3 is CAISLGLSEETQYF. DNA of the CDR3: TGCGCCATCAGCTTGGGACTATCTGAAGAGACCCAGTACTTC. Looking up the rest from reference TRBV5-1 and TRBJ2-5 gives the full variable domain: KAGVTQTPRYLIKTRGQQVTLSCSPISGHRSVSWYQQTPGQGLQFLFEYFSETQRNKGNFPGRFSGRQFSNSRSEMNVSTLELGDSALYLCAISLGLSEETQYFGPGTRLLVL.

A word on this clonotype: A much larger clone sits a single nucleotide away, making a read error possible. The V and J genes are TRBV6-6 and TRBJ2-7; no clear D. V lost 0 bases and J lost 5, with 5 bases in between. Germline CDR1 reads MNHNY; CDR2 reads SVGAGI (reference sequence). CDR3 length: 12 residues. This chain's CDR3 is CASSYSRHEQYF. The CDR3 bases are TGTGCCAGCAGTTACTCGCGACACGAGCAGTACTTC.

In its sample, this clonotype was seen many times. The rearrangement links TRBV6-5 to TRBJ1-2; the D gene is possibly TRBD1 (5 bases). Looked up from germline, CDR1 is MNHEY and CDR2 is SVGAGI. Between the trimmed V and J ends, which lost 5 bases and 3 bases, there was a span of 7 bases. The CDR3 sequence is 12 residues long. This chain's CDR3 is CASSRGYYGYTF. The CDR3 DNA reads TGTGCCAGCAGTAGGGGTTACTATGGCTACACCTTC.

This clonotype was counted many times. This chain links TRBV6-1 with TRBJ2-7, with 8 positions matching TRBD2. CDR1 and CDR2 (germline): MNHNS, SASEGT. The CDR3 has 15 residues. The trim removed 1 base at V and 6 bases at J, leaving 8 bases unmatched. In nucleotides, the CDR3 is TGTGCCAGCAGTGAAGTAACGGGAGGGACTGGCGAGCAGTACTTC. It yields the protein CASSEVTGGTGEQYF.

The sample holds one count of this clonotype. A read error may produce the germline difference seen at one junction end. This chain joins TRBV6-5 and TRBJ2-1; D not resolved. The CDR3 contains 15 residues. Germline V CDR1 and CDR2: MNHEY, SVGAGI. The CDR3 bases are TGTGCCAGCAGTTACATGGCGGTAGAAAACAATGATCAGTTCTTC. It encodes CASSYMAVENNDQFF.

As concerns this clonotype: A much larger clonotype is one base distant, so this may be a read error. The gene calls are TRBV6-6 and TRBJ2-1; 11 bases agree with TRBD2. Per the germline V gene, CDR1 is MNHNY and CDR2 is SVGAGI (reference sequence). This CDR3 region has 15 residues. The CDR3 is CGSSYGTSGYNEQFF. The CDR3 nucleotides are TGTGGCAGCAGTTACGGGACTAGCGGTTACAATGAGCAGTTCTTC.

This clonotype came up a few times. J is TRBJ1-1 and V is TRBV6-2 or TRBV6-3; 9 bases are shared with TRBD1. The CDR3 has 15 residues. Trimming took 6 bases from V and 5 from J; bases not matched to a gene: 10. CDR1 is MNHEY and CDR2 is SVGEGT in the germline V gene. Written as DNA, the CDR3 is TGTGCCAGCAGGGATCTACAGGGGGCCCGGACTGAAGCTTTCTTT. It encodes CASRDLQGARTEAFF.

The chain recombines TRBV7-9 with TRBJ2-3; D remains unclear. Trimming took off 2 bases at V and 2 bases at J, with 11 bases between the two ends. Germline CDR1 is SEHNR and CDR2 is FQNEAQ (reference sequence). The CDR3 has 15 amino acids. The CDR3 nucleotides are TGTGCCAGCAGCTTATTAGGGCTCTACACAGATACGCAGTATTTT. Amino acid sequence: CASSLLGLYTDTQYF.

As for this clonotype: The junction differs from germline at one of its ends, possibly a read error. This chain links TRBV6-5 with TRBJ1-6; D ambiguous. CDR3 length: 15 residues. Germline V lookup: CDR1 MNHEY, CDR2 SVGAGI. The CDR3 protein is CVSSYSGIVGSPLHF. For the CDR3, the DNA is TGTGTCAGCAGTTACTCTGGGATTGTTGGATCACCCCTCCACTTT.

Comments on this clonotype: Being one base from a much bigger clone, this may be a read error. The J gene is TRBJ2-7, the V gene TRBV6-1; a weak D match, TRBD2 (6 bases). The germline V and J ends were trimmed by 7 bases and 4 bases, with 17 bases remaining between them. The CDR3 runs 14 residues. Germline V gene sequence: CDR1 MNHNS, CDR2 SASEGT. CDR3 DNA: TGTGCCAGCACGATCACGGCTAGCGTTTACGAGCAGTACTTC. The encoded protein is CASTITASVYEQYF.

With respect to this clonotype: Given the absence of the conserved phenylalanine or tryptophan at the CDR3 end, a read error is likely. V usage is TRBV6-8 and J usage is TRBJ2-5, with 7 bases aligning to TRBD1. The J call may not be correct, given that the DNA end is closer to TRBJ2-1. The CDR3 contains 14 residues. Germline V gene data show CDR1 as MNHGY and CDR2 as SAAAGT. CDR3 loop: CARGRGTADNEQFS. DNA of the CDR3: TGTGCCAGGGGGAGAGGGACAGCCGACAATGAGCAGTTCTCC.

This chain links TRBV5-8 with TRBJ2-1; possibly TRBD2 for D (6 bases). CDR1 SGHTS and CDR2 YDEGEE come from the germline V gene. The CDR3 is 16 amino acids. Deletions cut 5 bases from V and 7 bases from J, with 22 bases between. CDR3 sequence: CASSPPGLLLINEQFF. For the CDR3, the DNA is TGTGCCAGCAGTCCCCCTGGACTACTCCTTATAAATGAGCAGTTCTTC.

The chain combines TRBV6-5 with TRBJ2-1; 11 bases are shared with TRBD2. The CDR3 has 18 amino acids. Germline V gene data show CDR1 as MNHEY and CDR2 as SVGAGI. The junction had 14 bases not matched to a gene; V was cut back by 3 bases and J by 7 bases. The CDR3 region has the DNA TGTGCCAGCAGTTATGGGAGGGGAATTAGCGGGAGGGCTAATGAGCAGTTCTTC. Protein sequence: CASSYGRGISGRANEQFF.

To note about this clonotype: This sequence may be a read error, since a much larger clone differs from it by one base. The V call is TRBV6-1, the J call TRBJ2-7, with D perhaps matching TRBD1 (6 bases). This CDR3 region has 14 residues. Looked up from germline, CDR1 is MNHNS and CDR2 is SASEGT. The DNA for the CDR3 is TGTGCCAGCAGTCGGGACACGATCTCCTACGAGCGGTACTTC. Translation: CASSRDTISYERYF.

V and J are TRBV6-6 and TRBJ1-4, with D unclear. V was trimmed by 4 bases and J by 10 bases, leaving 10 bases between them. CDR1 is MNHNY and CDR2 is SVGAGI in the germline V gene (reference sequence). The CDR3 is 12 amino acids. CDR3 nucleotides: TGTGCCAGCAGTTCCTCGGGCGGAAAACTGTTTTTT. Protein: CASSSSGGKLFF.

As regards this clonotype: A junction boundary mismatches the germline segment, possibly from a read error. This sequence joins TRBV28 and TRBJ2-3; D unclear. The germline V gene has CDR1 MDHEN and CDR2 SYDVKM. The CDR3 sequence is 14 residues long. The CDR3 is CVSSFVSGTDTQYF. As DNA, the CDR3 is TGTGTCAGCAGTTTCGTCTCTGGCACAGATACGCAGTATTTT.

As to this clonotype: This may stem from a read error, because a much larger clone lies one nucleotide away. The chain recombines TRBV29-1 with TRBJ1-4; no clear D gene. Germline V gives CDR1 SQVTM, CDR2 ANQGSEA. With 4 bases removed from V and 3 bases from J, the gap between germline ends came to 9 bases. CDR3 length: 13 amino acids. CDR3 sequence: CSVGRSSNEKLFF. CDR3 bases: TGCAGCGTTGGCCGGAGTTCTAATGAAAAACTGTTTTTT.

This chain uses TRBV11-3 with TRBJ2-5; perhaps D is TRBD1 or TRBD2 (5 bases each). This CDR3 comprises 14 residues. V lost 5 bases to trimming and J lost 11 bases, with 21 bases between them. Germline V gene sequence: CDR1 SGHNT, CDR2 YENEEA. DNA for the CDR3: TGTGCCAGCAGCCCCGGGACGGAGACTTATGAGCAGTACTTC. Amino acids: CASSPGTETYEQYF.

V usage is TRBV28 and J usage is TRBJ2-1; D assignment may be TRBD1 or TRBD2 (6 bases each). The length of the CDR3 is 14 residues. Germline-derived CDR1 and CDR2 are MDHEN and SYDVKM. Trimming left V 7 bases short and J 6 bases short, with 16 bases between. CDR3 loop: CASNFNGGGNEQFF. CDR3 DNA: TGTGCCAGCAATTTTAACGGAGGGGGCAATGAGCAGTTCTTC.

A remark on this clonotype: At one end the junction does not follow the germline gene, possibly because of a read error. The chain couples TRBV6-1 to TRBJ2-7; 13 nucleotides line up with TRBD2. This CDR3 has 18 residues. Germline V CDR1 and CDR2: MNHNS, SASEGT. CDR3 amino acids: CANSVNPVRLAGGHEQYF. The CDR3 bases are TGTGCCAACAGTGTAAATCCCGTCCGACTAGCGGGAGGTCACGAGCAGTACTTC.